Given below is one T cell receptor beta chain in context. The antigen it binds to is not known. The record has no base qualities; no much larger clone is one base away. CDR1 and CDR2, looked up from the germline V gene (reference sequence), are MNHNY and SVGAGI. Counted from cysteine to phenylalanine, this CDR3 has 14 amino acids. The kept DNA is CDR3 alone, 42 bases in frame from the first base. V is cut by 10 bases and J by 0 bases, and the space between the germline ends is 16 bases. Library preparation was by the immunoSEQ multiplex PCR assay. RNA was extracted from all samples and reverse transcribed into cDNA, which served as template for TCR sequencing. First-strand cDNA was synthesized with SuperScript III using a 2:1 mix of oligo-dT and random hexamers. A synthetic immune receptor repertoire was used to measure amplification bias, and any remaining bias was corrected computationally. In the original analysis: Raw reads were preprocessed to remove errors, and CDR3 was defined according to IMGT conventions as the region from the conserved cysteine to phenylalanine. Clonality was computed by normalizing Shannon entropy by log2 of the number of productive unique TCRs and subtracting the result from 1. Whether each scalp clone was CD4 or CD8 was inferred by checking scalp TCRbeta sequences against the CD4 and CD8 repertoires from sorted blood. In TCRdb, the immuneACCESS table is reduced to in-frame sequences with V and J assigned. These tables do not hold every clone; where another copy was compared, an unresolved V gene accounts for under half, and the others remain unexplained. The V and J calls and the clone size are those of that table, but D and trimming were determined from the DNA. The table for this sample lists 140,000 to 150,000 clones; about three fifths of them were counted only once. The ten largest clones take up 6.4% of the sample.

This specimen comes from a study of CD8+ T cells in alopecia areata listed by TCRdb under 2018. Background on the whole study: The treated patients, all with moderate-to-severe alopecia areata, were enrolled in an open-label pilot trial of oral tofacitinib given at 5 to 10 mg twice daily. Patients stayed on tofacitinib for 6 to 18 months and then had 6 months of follow-up off drug so that delayed response and recurrence could be assessed. To study T cell clonal expansion in alopecia areata, the researchers applied high-throughput TCRbeta sequencing to both the C3H/HeJ mouse model and human patients. Scalp tissue and sorted CD4+ and CD8+ peripheral blood T cells from patchy and totalis/universalis alopecia areata patients and from healthy controls were covered by human TCRbeta sequencing. Biopsies were taken from tofacitinib-treated patients at baseline and again at 4 and 24 weeks into treatment, and several of those patients also had a later scalp biopsy. Clonality in the scalp was compared among normal scalp (n=4), patchy alopecia areata scalp (n=8), and alopecia totalis/universalis scalp (n=8). RNA was extracted with the PAXgene miRNA kit for fixed scalp, the miRNeasy kit for PBMCs, and the RNeasy kit for mouse skin. Amplification of TCRbeta CDR3 regions was done by immunoSEQ multiplex PCR using 35 Vbeta forward primers and 13 Jbeta reverse primers.

The time point label corresponds to: baseline before oral tofacitinib. Peripheral blood and lesional scalp punch biopsies were obtained from patients with alopecia areata. PBMCs were separated by density centrifugation and stained for CD3, CD4 and CD8, after which CD4+ and CD8+ T cells were sorted on a FACSAria. Study-wide conclusions, independent of this receptor: Compared with normal scalp, lesional scalp had higher clonality and more expanded CD8+ clones, particularly in alopecia totalis/universalis, a pattern that suggests antigenic drive. TCR sequences shared between patients were less clear than in mice, possibly partly because of HLA diversity in the patient population. Scalp TCR repertoire analysis is complicated because resident alphabeta T cells in normal human skin are also sequenced, whereas mouse skin is dominated by gammadelta T cells.

The sequence joins TRBV6-6 to TRBJ2-7; a tentative D match to TRBD1 spans 5 bases. This sequence originates from a human donor with alopecia areata. The sample was CD4+ T cells sorted from blood, taken at week 0. The bases read TGTGCCACAGCCGGGTGGCAGGGCTCCTACGAGCAGTACTTC. Its amino acids are CATAGWQGSYEQYF.